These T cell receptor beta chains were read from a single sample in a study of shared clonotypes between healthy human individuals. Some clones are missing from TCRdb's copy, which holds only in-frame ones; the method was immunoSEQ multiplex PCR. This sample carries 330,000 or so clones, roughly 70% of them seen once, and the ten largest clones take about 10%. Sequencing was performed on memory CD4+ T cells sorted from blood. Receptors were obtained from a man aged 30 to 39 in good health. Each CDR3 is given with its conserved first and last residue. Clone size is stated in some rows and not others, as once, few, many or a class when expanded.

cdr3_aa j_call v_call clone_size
CASSPEVRVTEAFF TRBJ1-1 TRBV5-4 .
CASSVGRNLRPNSAEQFF TRBJ2-1 TRBV9 .
CASSLANTGTSYSYEQYF TRBJ2-7 TRBV5-1 .
CASKAGVPYEQYF TRBJ2-7 TRBV6-5 once
CASRTMNTEAFF TRBJ1-1 TRBV28 .
CSVGLALSSYEQYF TRBJ2-7 TRBV29-1 .
CASSLGPSYEQYF TRBJ2-7 TRBV11-3 .
CASSASYEQYF TRBJ2-7 TRBV18 .
CASSDSLQGAQRDTQYF TRBJ2-3 TRBV2 .
CASSRRANQPQHF TRBJ1-5 TRBV6-5 .
CASSLVDIYNEQFF TRBJ2-1 TRBV5-6 .
CASSLAYRTAYGYTF TRBJ1-2 TRBV7-9 .
CASSLGGQGPNQPQHF TRBJ1-5 TRBV5-4 .
CASSPSGGGYSSNQPQHF TRBJ1-5 TRBV18 .
CASRDRGDEQYF TRBJ2-7 TRBV2 few
CASSSWTLTSSYEQYF TRBJ2-7 TRBV19 few
CASSLWDSYEQYF TRBJ2-7 TRBV5-4 .
CASSQIPGLVGTGELFF TRBJ2-2 TRBV4-1 .
CASKFAGGYNEQFF TRBJ2-1 TRBV6-5 .
CASSIALRAGEQFF TRBJ2-1 TRBV7-6 many
CSVITGPYEQYF TRBJ2-7 TRBV29-1 .
CASSLGVTGVQFF TRBJ2-1 TRBV5-4 .
CASSGRGRGYTEAFF TRBJ1-1 TRBV2 .
CASSTSIGALGNTIYF TRBJ1-3 TRBV28 .
CASSATPHATDTQYF TRBJ2-3 TRBV9 once
CASSWDAYYEQYF TRBJ2-7 TRBV6-1 few
CASSLAAGEKETQYF TRBJ2-5 TRBV7-9 .
CASSYVRGAGYTF TRBJ1-2 TRBV6-5 .
CASTYGPGSKTQYF TRBJ2-5 TRBV28 .
CASSPLGATNTGELFF TRBJ2-2 TRBV5-1 .
CASSLTSGSPDTQYF TRBJ2-3 TRBV4-1 .
CASSPNRVADTQYF TRBJ2-3 TRBV7-3 few
CASCQVFGGNTIYF TRBJ1-3 TRBV27 once
CASSFFTPGTGANSGYTF TRBJ1-2 TRBV5-1 .
CASSFQPQSSEQYF TRBJ2-7 TRBV28 .
CASTILQGGETQYF TRBJ2-5 TRBV6-6 .
CASSLEPGEDYEQFF TRBJ2-1 TRBV5-4 .
CASSPGQGGTQYF TRBJ2-5 TRBV11-1 .
CASSLRPSVYNEQFF TRBJ2-1 TRBV5-8 .
CASVAGGNTEAFF TRBJ1-1 TRBV6-6 .
CASSSGLAGARGTYEQYF TRBJ2-7 TRBV5-1 .
CASRAGETSGFYNEQFF TRBJ2-1 TRBV5-4 .
CASSPLAEYNEQFF TRBJ2-1 TRBV6-1 .
CASSWIGLAGDTQYF TRBJ2-3 TRBV5-6 .